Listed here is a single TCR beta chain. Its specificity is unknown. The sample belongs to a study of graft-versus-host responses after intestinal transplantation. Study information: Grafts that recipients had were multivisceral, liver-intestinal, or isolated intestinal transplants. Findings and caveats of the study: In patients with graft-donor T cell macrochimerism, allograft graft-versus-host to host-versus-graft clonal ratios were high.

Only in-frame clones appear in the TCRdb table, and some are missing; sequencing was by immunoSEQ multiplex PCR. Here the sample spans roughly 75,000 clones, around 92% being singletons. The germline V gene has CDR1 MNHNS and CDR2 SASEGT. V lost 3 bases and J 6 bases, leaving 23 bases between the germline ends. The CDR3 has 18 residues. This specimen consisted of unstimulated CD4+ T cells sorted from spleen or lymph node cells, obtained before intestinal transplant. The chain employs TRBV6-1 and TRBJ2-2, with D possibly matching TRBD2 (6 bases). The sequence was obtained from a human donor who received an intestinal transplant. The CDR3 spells CASSDYRSGPSWAGELFF. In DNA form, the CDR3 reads TGTGCCAGCAGTGATTACCGTAGCGGACCCAGCTGGGCCGGGGAGCTGTTTTTT.